The entry below gives a single T cell receptor (beta chain) sequence along with its context. The trim removed 5 bases at V and 2 bases at J, leaving 10 bases unmatched. The germline CDR1 and CDR2 sequences are MDHEN and SYDVKM. This CDR3 is 17 amino acids long. Controls were age- and sex-matched healthy donors. It was negative isolation that provided the CD8+ and CD4+ T cells, whereas TEMRA cells were enriched by FACS. An input of roughly 0.5 to 1 ug of RNA was subjected to reverse transcription using random hexamers. TCRdb re-called the immunoSEQ multiplex PCR reads through MiXCR, storing one row per CDR3 protein. The sample has around 130,000 distinct CDR3 sequences, about 93% seen once; the top ten hold roughly 0.095%. The data were taken from a study of CD8 T cells in Susac syndrome.

This rearrangement joins TRBV28 to TRBJ1-5; 9 bases map to TRBD1. This TCR was recovered from a human donor in good health. Sequencing input: CD4+ T cells from PBMCs. CDR3 residues: CASSVGTGRIGNQPQHF. CDR3 coding DNA: TGTGCCAGCAGTGTCGGGACAGGGAGGATCGGCAATCAGCCCCAGCATTTT.